A single sample is the source of the 18 T cell receptor beta chains below, sequenced in a study of identical twins. From the 5' RACE reads, TCRdb called clonotypes with MiXCR, one entry per CDR3 protein. Among around 960,000 distinct CDR3 sequences, roughly an eighth were seen once, and the ten largest hold around 1.5%. These sequences were also reported in another study, on yellow fever vaccine responses in identical twins.

The sequenced sample consisted of PBMCs. The receptors derive from a woman in her late teens or twenties in good health.

This chain joins TRBV12-3 or TRBV12-4 and TRBJ2-2; possible D gene TRBD1, 6 bases. Trimming removed 5 bases at V and 0 bases at J, with 7 bases between. The CDR3 loop spans 14 amino acids. Written as DNA, the CDR3 is TGTGCCAGCAGTAGACAGGCGAACACCGGGGAGCTGTTTTTT. Its protein is CASSRQANTGELFF.

The chain carries TRBV25-1 and TRBJ2-7, with 7 bases matching TRBD2. V was clipped by 6 bases and J by 6 bases; unmatched bases: 2. This CDR3 contains 11 residues. Germline lookup yields CDR1 MGHDK and CDR2 SYGVNS. This chain's CDR3 is CASRGGVEQYF. DNA of the CDR3: TGTGCCAGCAGGGGAGGGGTCGAGCAGTACTTC.

Only a few counts were recorded for this clonotype. The chain employs TRBV20-1 and TRBJ2-3; D is perhaps TRBD1 (5 bases). CDR1 is DFQATT, CDR2 SNEGSKA, per germline (reference sequence). The CDR3 runs to 15 residues. Trimming stripped 3 bases from V and 2 bases from J, with 15 bases between. The CDR3 protein is CSARELSGFTDTQYF. CDR3 bases: TGCAGTGCTAGGGAATTATCAGGGTTCACAGATACGCAGTATTTT.

This clonotype was counted once. The chain has TRBV4-2 and TRBJ2-1; TRBD2 matches 8 bases. The CDR3 has 16 residues. Looked up from germline, CDR1 is LGHNA and CDR2 is YNFKEQ. The junction had 9 bases not matched to a gene; V was cut back by 5 bases and J by 3 bases. The CDR3 DNA is TGTGCCAGCAGCTTAAGAGCGGGGGCCGACTACAATGAGCAGTTCTTC. It specifies CASSLRAGADYNEQFF.

This clonotype appeared many times. The chain employs TRBV10-3 and TRBJ2-1, with a weak D call TRBD2 (6 bases). Germline values: CDR1 ENHRY, CDR2 SYGVKD. V was clipped by 0 bases and J by 7 bases, with 7 bases between them. CDR3 size: 13 residues. The CDR3 nucleotides read TGTGCCATCAGTGAGTCTAGCGGTAATGAGCAGTTCTTC. Its protein is CAISESSGNEQFF.

The chain is built from TRBV7-8 and TRBJ2-3; possibly TRBD1 or TRBD2 for D (7 bases each). Trimming shortened V by 5 bases and J by 4 bases, and 10 bases separated the two germline ends. Per germline, CDR1 SGHVS and CDR2 FQNEAQ. This CDR3 is built from 13 residues. CDR3 nucleotide sequence: TGTGCCAGCAGCCAGGGGGGGCCAGATACGCAGTATTTT. Translated, it gives CASSQGGPDTQYF.

The rearrangement joins TRBV2 to TRBJ2-1, with D perhaps TRBD2 (5 bases). The CDR3 totals 12 residues. CDR1 is SNHLY, CDR2 FYNNEI, per germline. Trimming shortened V by 2 bases and J by 8 bases, and 7 bases separated the two germline ends. The CDR3 sequence is CASSESSYEQFF. The CDR3 nucleotides read TGTGCCAGCAGTGAATCTAGCTATGAGCAGTTCTTC. The whole variable domain, remainder taken from reference TRBV2 and TRBJ2-1, is EPEVTQTPSHQVTQMGQEVILRCVPISNHLYFYWYRQILGQKVEFLVSFYNNEISEKSEIFDDQFSVERPDGSNFTLKIRSTKLEDSAMYFCASSESSYEQFFGPGTRLTVL.

This clonotype has a count of ten or more. V usage is TRBV5-1 and J usage is TRBJ1-3, with 10 bases fitting TRBD1. V lost 7 bases to trimming and J lost 3 bases; unmatched junction nucleotides: 1. The CDR3 has 13 residues. Germline V gene lookup returns CDR1 SGHRS and CDR2 YFSETQ. DNA for the CDR3: TGCGCCAGCCGGGACAGGGGTGGAAACACCATATATTTT. As protein: CASRDRGGNTIYF.

This rearrangement joins TRBV7-2 to TRBJ2-5, with 7 bases identical to TRBD1. The CDR3 has 15 amino acids. Per the germline V gene, CDR1 is SGHTA and CDR2 is FQGNSA. J was trimmed by 2 bases and V by 5 bases; bases with no gene match: 8. The CDR3 loop reads CASSRRTGIQETQYF. The DNA for the CDR3 is TGTGCCAGCAGCAGGCGGACAGGAATTCAAGAGACCCAGTACTTC.

A few counts support this clonotype. DNA for the CDR3: TGCGCCAGCAGCCGTACGGGACTAGCGGTAACAGATACGCAGTATTTT. This encodes CASSRTGLAVTDTQYF. The chain joins TRBV5-1 to TRBJ2-3, with TRBD2 matching over 11 bases. The length of the CDR3 is 16 residues. Germline V gene data show CDR1 as SGHRS and CDR2 as YFSETQ. J gave up 3 bases and V 4 bases, and 7 bases lay outside the gene matches.

This clonotype has a count of ten or more. The rearrangement uses TRBV12-3 or TRBV12-4 and TRBJ2-5; a weak D match, TRBD2 (6 bases). V was pared by 2 bases and J by 5 bases, with 15 bases between. This CDR3 is built from 15 residues. CDR3 DNA sequence: TGTGCCAGCAGTTTAACGGCGGGAATCTTCGAGACCCAGTACTTC. Its protein is CASSLTAGIFETQYF.

The chain couples TRBV12-3 or TRBV12-4 to TRBJ2-3, with D possibly TRBD2 on 6 matching bases. The CDR3 consists of 15 residues. V was trimmed by 3 bases and J by 0 bases, leaving 10 bases between them. The CDR3 sequence is CASSFGGASTDTQYF. CDR3 bases: TGTGCCAGCAGTTTCGGGGGTGCTAGCACAGATACGCAGTATTTT.

The chain links TRBV5-1 to TRBJ2-1; 9 nucleotides match TRBD1. Germline lookup yields CDR1 SGHRS and CDR2 YFSETQ. The CDR3 runs to 16 residues. V dropped 3 bases and J dropped 6; count of bases not matched to a gene: 10. The CDR3 DNA reads TGCGCCAGCAGCTGGGCAACAGGGGGCCGGGGCAATGAGCAGTTCTTC. This codes for CASSWATGGRGNEQFF.

This clonotype was observed a few times. The V and J genes are TRBV20-1 and TRBJ2-3, with D maybe TRBD1 (6 bases). The CDR3 is 12 amino acids. V lost 3 bases, J lost 5 bases, and 9 bases lay in between. The germline V gene encodes CDR1 DFQATT and CDR2 SNEGSKA (reference sequence). CDR3 coding DNA: TGCAGTGCTAGGCAGGGGATAGATACGCAGTATTTT. Its protein is CSARQGIDTQYF.

The table lists this clonotype with a few counts. The chain joins TRBV2 to TRBJ2-3; no reliable D call. V lost 8 bases and J 0 bases, leaving 15 bases between the germline ends. The CDR3 sequence is 15 residues long. CDR1 SNHLY and CDR2 FYNNEI come from the germline V gene. The CDR3 region has the DNA TGTGCCAGCCACTCTGGTGGTCACAGCACAGATACGCAGTATTTT. Translated, it gives CASHSGGHSTDTQYF.

This clonotype was recorded a few times. This chain uses TRBV20-1 with TRBJ2-5, with D uncertain. The V and J ends lost 1 base and 5 bases respectively, with 14 bases between them. The CDR3 loop spans 14 amino acids. CDR1 and CDR2 from the germline V gene are DFQATT and SNEGSKA (reference sequence). In DNA, the CDR3 is TGCAGTGCTAGAGCCGGGTGGATAGGGGAGACCCAGTACTTC. It specifies CSARAGWIGETQYF.

V usage is TRBV28 and J usage is TRBJ2-3; 7 bases are a match to TRBD1. V lost 5 bases to trimming and J lost 4 bases; unmatched junction nucleotides: 6. CDR1 MDHEN and CDR2 SYDVKM come from the germline V gene. This CDR3 spans 14 amino acids. In nucleotides, the CDR3 is TGTGCCAGCAGTCACGGGACAGCCCCAGATACGCAGTATTTT. Translating gives CASSHGTAPDTQYF.

V and J are TRBV4-1 and TRBJ2-7; weak D call: TRBD2 (5 bases). The CDR3 loop spans 15 amino acids. Germline V gene sequence: CDR1 MGHRA, CDR2 YSYEKL. With 1 base removed from V and 0 bases from J, the gap between germline ends came to 10 bases. DNA for the CDR3: TGCGCCAGCAGCCAAGCCTTAGCGCCCTCCTACGAGCAGTACGTC. It is translated as CASSQALAPSYEQYV.